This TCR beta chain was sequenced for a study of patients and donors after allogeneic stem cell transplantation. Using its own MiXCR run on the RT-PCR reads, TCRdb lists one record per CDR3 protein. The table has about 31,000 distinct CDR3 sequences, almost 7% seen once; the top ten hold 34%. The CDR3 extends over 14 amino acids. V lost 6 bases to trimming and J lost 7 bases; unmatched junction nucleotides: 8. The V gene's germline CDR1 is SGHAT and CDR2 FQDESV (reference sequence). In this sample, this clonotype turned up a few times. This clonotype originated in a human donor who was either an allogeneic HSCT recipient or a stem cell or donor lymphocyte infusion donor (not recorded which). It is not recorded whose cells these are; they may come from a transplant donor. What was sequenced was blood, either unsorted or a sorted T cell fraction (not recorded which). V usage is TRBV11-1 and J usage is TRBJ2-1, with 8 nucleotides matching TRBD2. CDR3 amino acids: CASRRGLARNEQFF. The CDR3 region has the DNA TGTGCCAGCAGACGCGGACTAGCAAGGAATGAGCAGTTCTTC.